The clone carrying this TCR beta chain occurred a few times. The data originate from a study of Graves' ophthalmopathy and Graves' hyperthyroidism. Germline CDR1 GTSNPN, CDR2 SVGIG (reference sequence). CDR3 length: 14 amino acids. V was shortened by 2 bases and J by 2 bases, with 12 bases between the two germline ends. Clinicians made diagnoses from clinical symptoms, serum thyroxine, TRAb, thyroid ultrasound and orbital computed tomography. 10 ml of fresh blood yielded the PBMCs by density gradient. The TCR beta CDR3 regions underwent amplification from RNA transcripts. HTBI-primed RT-PCR formed the first round, and a multiplex PCR formed the second. MiXCR, applied by TCRdb to the multiplex PCR reads, yields one record per CDR3 protein. The sample shows 400,000 to 500,000 distinct CDR3 sequences, about 21% of them seen only once.

The chain has TRBV30 and TRBJ2-5; no firm D call. Sequenced: peripheral blood. This TCR was sampled from a woman between 18 and 29 years old with stable Graves' hyperthyroidism. The CDR3 reads CAWSRGSWQETQYF. DNA of the CDR3: TGTGCCTGGAGTCGAGGCAGCTGGCAAGAGACCCAGTACTTC.